Listed here are 9 T cell receptor beta chains from one sample, sequenced in a study of shared clonotypes between healthy human individuals. TCRdb's copy holds only in-frame clones and misses some; the assay was immunoSEQ multiplex PCR. Seen here are 1,100,000 or so clones, 75% to 85% observed once, and the top ten hold about 0.52%. The specimen sequenced was memory CD4+ T cells from PBMCs. Documented subset: CD45RA-negative fraction. These receptors were taken from a man in his late teens or twenties in good health. Some clones in this sample may be carry-over from other donors' samples.

This chain links TRBV5-1 with TRBJ1-4; a possible D gene is TRBD1 (5 bases). V lost 8 bases, J lost 4 bases, and 15 bases lay in between. This CDR3 region has 14 residues. Germline assignment: CDR1 SGHRS and CDR2 YFSETQ. The CDR3 coding sequence is TGCGCCAGTACCGGGACCCTTAATAATGAAAAACTGTTTTTT. This translates into CASTGTLNNEKLFF.

Worth noting for this clone: Other DNA sequences in this specimen translate into the identical CDR3. The chain couples TRBV28 to TRBJ1-2; TRBD1 might be the D (5 bases). The V end was cut by 3 bases, the J end by 2 bases, with 10 bases between. The CDR3 contains 14 residues. Germline V gene data show CDR1 as MDHEN and CDR2 as SYDVKM. For the CDR3, the DNA is TGTGCCAGCAGTTTGGAGGGACGAAACTATGGCTACACCTTC. It is translated as CASSLEGRNYGYTF.

The V call is TRBV19, the J call TRBJ1-4; a weak D match, TRBD1 (6 bases). The CDR3 runs 16 residues. V was shortened by 5 bases and J by 2 bases, with 15 bases between the two germline ends. CDR1 and CDR2 (germline): LNHDA, SQIVND (reference sequence). This CDR3 is CASSHTQGRTNEKLFF. CDR3 sequence (DNA): TGTGCCAGTAGTCACACCCAGGGGAGGACTAATGAAAAACTGTTTTTT.

This clone was observed a handful of times. V gene TRBV5-1 combines with J gene TRBJ1-4; D is undetermined. V gave up 5 bases and J gave up 4 bases, with 15 bases separating them. Germline assignment: CDR1 SGHRS and CDR2 YFSETQ. The CDR3 runs 15 residues. This CDR3 reads CASRIRGQRNEKLFF. The CDR3 DNA reads TGCGCCAGCAGAATCAGAGGGCAGCGTAATGAAAAACTGTTTTTT.

This clone appeared once. This sequence joins TRBV7-6 and TRBJ1-1, with a tentative D call TRBD1 (5 bases). The germline gives CDR1 SGHVS, CDR2 FNYEAQ. The CDR3 consists of 15 residues. V lost 3 bases, J lost 5 bases, and 16 bases lay in between. CDR3 amino acids: CASSFDTGTRTEAFF. CDR3 bases: TGTGCCAGCAGCTTCGACACGGGGACGAGGACTGAAGCTTTCTTT.

This chain uses TRBV28 with TRBJ2-7; 12 bases align to TRBD2. V shed 8 bases and J 4 bases; nucleotides not matched to a gene: 15. The CDR3 is 17 residues long. Germline CDR1 MDHEN, CDR2 SYDVKM. CDR3 region: CASGIGLAGPEGYEQYF. In DNA form, the CDR3 reads TGTGCCAGCGGCATAGGACTAGCGGGACCGGAGGGGTACGAGCAGTACTTC. The entire variable domain, with the rest obtained from reference TRBV28 and TRBJ2-7, is as follows: DVKVTQSSRYLVKRTGEKVFLECVQDMDHENMFWYRQDPGLGLRLIYFSYDVKMKEKGDIPEGYSVSREKKERFSLILESASTNQTSMYLCASGIGLAGPEGYEQYFGPGTRLTVT.

This chain joins TRBV7-3 and TRBJ1-5, with unresolved D. V was cut by 2 bases and J by 6 bases, with 8 bases left in between. CDR1 is SGHTA, CDR2 FQGTGA, per germline. This CDR3 has 13 residues. Here the CDR3 reads CASSLEFGQPQHF. The CDR3 coding sequence is TGTGCCAGCAGCTTAGAATTCGGTCAGCCCCAGCATTTT. The complete variable domain, with remaining parts taken from reference TRBV7-3 and TRBJ1-5, reads GAGVSQTPSNKVTEKGKYVELRCDPISGHTALYWYRQSLGQGPEFLIYFQGTGAADDSGLPNDRFFAVRPEGSVSTLKIQRTERGDSAVYLCASSLEFGQPQHFGDGTRLSIL.

V is TRBV11-3 and J is TRBJ1-1; the D is unclear. The V end was cut by 5 bases, the J end by 2 bases, with 9 bases between. The CDR3 length is 13 residues. CDR1 is SGHNT and CDR2 is YENEEA in the germline V gene. The CDR3 nucleotides read TGTGCCAGCAGCCGCACAGCAAACACTGAAGCTTTCTTT. It yields the protein CASSRTANTEAFF.

The chain recombines TRBV19 with TRBJ1-4, with D possibly matching TRBD1 (5 bases). This CDR3 is 14 amino acids long. The V end was cut by 7 bases, the J end by 9 bases, with 18 bases between. Per germline, CDR1 LNHDA and CDR2 SQIVND (reference sequence). Here the CDR3 reads CASTPSVGVKKLFF. CDR3 coding DNA: TGTGCCAGTACCCCGTCGGTAGGGGTCAAAAAACTGTTTTTT. Filled out from reference TRBV19 and TRBJ1-4, the complete variable domain reads DGGITQSPKYLFRKEGQNVTLSCEQNLNHDAMYWYRQDPGQGLRLIYYSQIVNDFQKGDIAEGYSVSREKKESFPLTVTSAQKNPTAFYLCASTPSVGVKKLFFGSGTQLSVL.